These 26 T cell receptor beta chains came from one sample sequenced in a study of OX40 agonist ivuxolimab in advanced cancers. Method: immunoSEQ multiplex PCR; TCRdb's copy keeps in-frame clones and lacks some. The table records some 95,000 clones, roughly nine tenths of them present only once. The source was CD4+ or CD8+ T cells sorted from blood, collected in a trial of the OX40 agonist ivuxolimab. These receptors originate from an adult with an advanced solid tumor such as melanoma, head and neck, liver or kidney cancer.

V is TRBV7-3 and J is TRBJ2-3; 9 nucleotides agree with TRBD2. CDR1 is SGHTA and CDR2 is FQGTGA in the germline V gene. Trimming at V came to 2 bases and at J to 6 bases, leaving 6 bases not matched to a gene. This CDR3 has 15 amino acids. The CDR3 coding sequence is TGTGCCAGCAGCTTAGAGGGGACTAGCAGGGATACGCAGTATTTT. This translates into CASSLEGTSRDTQYF.

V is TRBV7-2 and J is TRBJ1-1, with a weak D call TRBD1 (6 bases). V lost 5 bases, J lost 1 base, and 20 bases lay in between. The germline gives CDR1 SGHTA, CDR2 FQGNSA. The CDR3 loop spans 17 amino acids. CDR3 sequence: CASSLTYMGHRNTEAFF. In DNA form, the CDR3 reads TGTGCCAGCAGCCTAACGTACATGGGACACCGGAACACTGAAGCTTTCTTT. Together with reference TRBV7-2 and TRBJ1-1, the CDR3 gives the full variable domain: GAGVSQSPSNKVTEKGKDVELRCDPISGHTALYWYRQSLGQGLEFLIYFQGNSAPDKSGLPSDRFSAERTGGSVSTLTIQRTQQEDSAVYLCASSLTYMGHRNTEAFFGQGTRLTVV.

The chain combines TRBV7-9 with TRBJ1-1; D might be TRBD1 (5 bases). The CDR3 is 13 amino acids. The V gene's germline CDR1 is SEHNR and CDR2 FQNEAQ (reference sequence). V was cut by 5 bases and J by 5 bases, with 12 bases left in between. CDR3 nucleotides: TGTGCCAGCAGCCCCGCAGGGATAACTGAAGCTTTCTTT. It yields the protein CASSPAGITEAFF.

The chain's CDR3 is CASSFGGLSSGNTIYF. For the CDR3, the DNA is TGTGCCAGCAGCTTTGGGGGCCTGAGCTCTGGAAACACCATATATTTT. The V gene is TRBV7-8, the J gene TRBJ1-3, with a tentative D call TRBD1 (6 bases). The CDR3 sequence is 16 residues long. V lost 3 bases to trimming and J lost 0 bases, with 12 bases between them. CDR1 and CDR2 (germline): SGHVS, FQNEAQ.

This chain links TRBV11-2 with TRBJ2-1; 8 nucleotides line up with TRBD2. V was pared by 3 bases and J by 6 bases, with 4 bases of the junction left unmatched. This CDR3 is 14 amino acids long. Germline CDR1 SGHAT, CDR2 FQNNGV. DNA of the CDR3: TGTGCCAGCAGCTTCTCACTAGCGGCCAATGAGCAGTTCTTC. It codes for CASSFSLAANEQFF.

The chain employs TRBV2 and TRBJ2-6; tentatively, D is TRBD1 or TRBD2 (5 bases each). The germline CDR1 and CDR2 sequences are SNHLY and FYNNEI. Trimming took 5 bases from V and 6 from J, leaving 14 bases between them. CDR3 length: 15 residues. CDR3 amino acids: CASSLEGLVANVLTF. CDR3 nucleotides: TGTGCCAGCAGTCTCGAGGGGTTGGTGGCCAACGTCCTGACTTTC. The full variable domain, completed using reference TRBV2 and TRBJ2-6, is EPEVTQTPSHQVTQMGQEVILRCVPISNHLYFYWYRQILGQKVEFLVSFYNNEISEKSEIFDDQFSVERPDGSNFTLKIRSTKLEDSAMYFCASSLEGLVANVLTFGAGSRLTVL.

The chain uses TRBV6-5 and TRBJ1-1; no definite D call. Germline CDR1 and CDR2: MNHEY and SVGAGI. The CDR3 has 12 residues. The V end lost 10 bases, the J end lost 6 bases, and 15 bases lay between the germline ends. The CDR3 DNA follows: TGTGCCACGCTCAACAGTCTGGCTGAAGCTTTCTTT. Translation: CATLNSLAEAFF.

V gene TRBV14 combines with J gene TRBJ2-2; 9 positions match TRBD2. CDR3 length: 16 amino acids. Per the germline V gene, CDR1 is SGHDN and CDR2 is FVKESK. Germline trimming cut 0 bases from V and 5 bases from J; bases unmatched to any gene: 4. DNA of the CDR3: TGTGCCAGCAGCCAAGATCTAGCGGGATGGACCGGGGAGCTGTTTTTT. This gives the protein CASSQDLAGWTGELFF. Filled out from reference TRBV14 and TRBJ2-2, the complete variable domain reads EAGVTQFPSHSVIEKGQTVTLRCDPISGHDNLYWYRRVMGKEIKFLLHFVKESKQDESGMPNNRFLAERTGGTYSTLKVQPAELEDSGVYFCASSQDLAGWTGELFFGEGSRLTVL.

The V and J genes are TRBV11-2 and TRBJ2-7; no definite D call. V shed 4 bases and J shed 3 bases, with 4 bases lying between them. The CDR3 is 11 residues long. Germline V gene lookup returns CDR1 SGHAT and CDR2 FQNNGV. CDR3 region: CASSSSYEQYF. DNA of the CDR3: TGTGCCAGCAGCTCCAGCTACGAGCAGTACTTC.

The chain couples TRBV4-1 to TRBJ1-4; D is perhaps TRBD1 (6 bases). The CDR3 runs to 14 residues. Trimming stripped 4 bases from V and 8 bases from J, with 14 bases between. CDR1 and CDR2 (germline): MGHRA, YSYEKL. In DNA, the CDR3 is TGCGCCAGCAGCCCGCGACAGGAGTCCGAAAAACTGTTTTTT. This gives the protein CASSPRQESEKLFF.

Here the CDR3 DNA reads TGCGCCAGCAGCCATGGGACACATGGGGAGGCTGAGGAAGCTTTCTTT. The encoded protein is CASSHGTHGEAEEAFF. This chain links TRBV5-1 with TRBJ1-1; a weak D match, TRBD1 (6 bases). Germline CDR1 reads SGHRS; CDR2 reads YFSETQ. There are 16 residues in the CDR3. V lost 4 bases and J lost 8, with 24 bases in between.

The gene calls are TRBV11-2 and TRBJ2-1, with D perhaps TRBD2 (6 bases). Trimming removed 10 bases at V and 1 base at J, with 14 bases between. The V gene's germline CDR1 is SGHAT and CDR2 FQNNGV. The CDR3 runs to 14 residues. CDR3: CATGEDGSYNEQFF. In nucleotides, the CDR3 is TGTGCCACGGGGGAGGATGGATCCTACAATGAGCAGTTCTTC. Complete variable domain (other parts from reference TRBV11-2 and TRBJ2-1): EAGVAQSPRYKIIEKRQSVAFWCNPISGHATLYWYQQILGQGPKLLIQFQNNGVVDDSQLPKDRFSAERLKGVDSTLKIQPAKLEDSAVYLCATGEDGSYNEQFFGPGTRLTVL.

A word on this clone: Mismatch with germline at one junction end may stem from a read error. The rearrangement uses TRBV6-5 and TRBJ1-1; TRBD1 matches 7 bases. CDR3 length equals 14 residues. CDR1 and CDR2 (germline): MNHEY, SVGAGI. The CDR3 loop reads CASTTLQGNSEAFF. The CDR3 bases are TGTGCCAGCACCACCTTACAGGGGAACAGTGAAGCTTTCTTT.

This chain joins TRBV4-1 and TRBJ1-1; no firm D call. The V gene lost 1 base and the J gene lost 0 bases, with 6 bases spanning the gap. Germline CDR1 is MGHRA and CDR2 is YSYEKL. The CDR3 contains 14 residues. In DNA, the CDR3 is TGCGCCAGCAGCCAAGGGTTTGTGAACACTGAAGCTTTCTTT. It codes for CASSQGFVNTEAFF.

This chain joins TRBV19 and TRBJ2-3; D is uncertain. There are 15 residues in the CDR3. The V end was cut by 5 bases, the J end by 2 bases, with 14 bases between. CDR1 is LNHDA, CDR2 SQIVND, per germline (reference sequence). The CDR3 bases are TGTGCCAGTAGTGGTCTAGTCCACATCACAGATACGCAGTATTTT. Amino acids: CASSGLVHITDTQYF.

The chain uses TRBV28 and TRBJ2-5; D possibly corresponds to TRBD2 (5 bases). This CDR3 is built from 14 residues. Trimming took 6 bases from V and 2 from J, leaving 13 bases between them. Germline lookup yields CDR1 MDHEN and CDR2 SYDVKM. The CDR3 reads CASRARGSQETQYF. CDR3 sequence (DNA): TGTGCCAGCAGAGCTCGGGGATCTCAAGAGACCCAGTACTTC.

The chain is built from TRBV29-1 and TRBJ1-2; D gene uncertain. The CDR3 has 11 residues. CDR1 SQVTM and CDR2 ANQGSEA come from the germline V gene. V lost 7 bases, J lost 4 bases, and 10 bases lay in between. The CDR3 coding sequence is TGCAGCGCGGAGACGGGCTATGGCTACACCTTC. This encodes CSAETGYGYTF.

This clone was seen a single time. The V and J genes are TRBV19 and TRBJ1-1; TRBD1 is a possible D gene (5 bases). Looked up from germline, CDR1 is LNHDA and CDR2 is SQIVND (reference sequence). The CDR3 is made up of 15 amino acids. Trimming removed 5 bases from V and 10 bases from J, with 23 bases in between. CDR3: CASSPSTPKVGGAFF. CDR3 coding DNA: TGTGCCAGTAGTCCCTCAACCCCGAAGGTCGGGGGAGCTTTCTTT. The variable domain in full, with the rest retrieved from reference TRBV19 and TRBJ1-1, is DGGITQSPKYLFRKEGQNVTLSCEQNLNHDAMYWYRQDPGQGLRLIYYSQIVNDFQKGDIAEGYSVSREKKESFPLTVTSAQKNPTAFYLCASSPSTPKVGGAFFGQGTRLTVV.

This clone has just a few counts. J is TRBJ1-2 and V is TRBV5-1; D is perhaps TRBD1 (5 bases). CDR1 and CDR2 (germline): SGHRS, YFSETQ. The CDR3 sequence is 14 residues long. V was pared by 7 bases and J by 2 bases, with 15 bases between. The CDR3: CASATGGTNYGYTF. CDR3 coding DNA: TGCGCCAGCGCTACCGGAGGGACCAACTATGGCTACACCTTC.

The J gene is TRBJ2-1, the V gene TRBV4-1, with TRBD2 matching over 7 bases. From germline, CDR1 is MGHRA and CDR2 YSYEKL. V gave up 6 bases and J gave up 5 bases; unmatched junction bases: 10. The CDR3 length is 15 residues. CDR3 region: CASSAFLAADNEQFF. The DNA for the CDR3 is TGCGCCAGCAGTGCTTTTCTAGCGGCTGACAATGAGCAGTTCTTC.

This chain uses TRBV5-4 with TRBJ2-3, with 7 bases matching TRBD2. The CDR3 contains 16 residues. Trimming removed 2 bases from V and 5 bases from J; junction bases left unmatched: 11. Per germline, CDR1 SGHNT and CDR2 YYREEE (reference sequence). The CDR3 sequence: CASSFAGVRAKDTQYF. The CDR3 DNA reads TGTGCCAGCAGCTTCGCGGGAGTACGGGCTAAAGATACGCAGTATTTT.

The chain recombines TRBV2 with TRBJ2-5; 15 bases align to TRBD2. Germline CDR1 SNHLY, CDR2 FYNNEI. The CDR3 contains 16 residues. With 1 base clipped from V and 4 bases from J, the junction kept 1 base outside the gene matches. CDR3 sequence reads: CASSEEGLAGGETQYF. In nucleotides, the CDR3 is TGTGCCAGCAGTGAAGAGGGACTAGCGGGAGGAGAGACCCAGTACTTC.

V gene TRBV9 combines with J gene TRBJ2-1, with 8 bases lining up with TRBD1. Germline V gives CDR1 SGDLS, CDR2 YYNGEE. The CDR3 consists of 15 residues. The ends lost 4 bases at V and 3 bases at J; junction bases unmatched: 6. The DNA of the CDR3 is TGTGCCAGCAGCAGGACAGGGTCGGGCTACAATGAGCAGTTCTTC. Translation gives CASSRTGSGYNEQFF.

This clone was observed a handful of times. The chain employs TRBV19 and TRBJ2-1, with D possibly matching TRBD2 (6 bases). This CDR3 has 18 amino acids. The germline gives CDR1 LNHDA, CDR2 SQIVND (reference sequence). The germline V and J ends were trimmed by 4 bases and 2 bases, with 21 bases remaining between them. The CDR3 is CASSTPEGLSRPYNEQFF. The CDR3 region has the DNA TGTGCCAGTAGTACCCCGGAGGGTCTGTCACGTCCCTACAATGAGCAGTTCTTC. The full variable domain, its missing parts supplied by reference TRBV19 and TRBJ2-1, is DGGITQSPKYLFRKEGQNVTLSCEQNLNHDAMYWYRQDPGQGLRLIYYSQIVNDFQKGDIAEGYSVSREKKESFPLTVTSAQKNPTAFYLCASSTPEGLSRPYNEQFFGPGTRLTVL.

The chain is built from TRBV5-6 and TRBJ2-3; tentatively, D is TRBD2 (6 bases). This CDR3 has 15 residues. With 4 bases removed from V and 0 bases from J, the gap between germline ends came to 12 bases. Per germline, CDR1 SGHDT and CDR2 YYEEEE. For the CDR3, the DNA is TGTGCCAGCAGCCGGCCGGGACTTAGCACAGATACGCAGTATTTT. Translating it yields CASSRPGLSTDTQYF.

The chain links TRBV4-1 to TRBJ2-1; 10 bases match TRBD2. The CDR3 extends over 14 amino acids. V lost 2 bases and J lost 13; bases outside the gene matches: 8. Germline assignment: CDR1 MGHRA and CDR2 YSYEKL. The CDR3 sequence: CASSQTQAGGEQFF. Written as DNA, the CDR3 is TGCGCCAGCAGCCAAACCCAAGCGGGAGGGGAACAGTTCTTC.